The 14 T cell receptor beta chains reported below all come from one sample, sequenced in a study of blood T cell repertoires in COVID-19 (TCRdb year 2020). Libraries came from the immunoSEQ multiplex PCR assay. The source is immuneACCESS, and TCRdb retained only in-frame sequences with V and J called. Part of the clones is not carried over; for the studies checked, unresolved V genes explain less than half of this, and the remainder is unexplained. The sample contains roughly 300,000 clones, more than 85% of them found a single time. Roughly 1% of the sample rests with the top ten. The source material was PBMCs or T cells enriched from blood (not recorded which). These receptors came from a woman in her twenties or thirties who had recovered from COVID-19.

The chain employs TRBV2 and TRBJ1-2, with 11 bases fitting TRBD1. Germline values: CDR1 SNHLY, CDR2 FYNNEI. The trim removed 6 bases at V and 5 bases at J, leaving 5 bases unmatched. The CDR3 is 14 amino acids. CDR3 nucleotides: TGTGCCAGCAGATACGGGACAGGGGGGTATGGCTACACCTTC. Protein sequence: CASRYGTGGYGYTF.

The CDR3 here is CASSLNRGRSPLHF. The CDR3 coding sequence is TGTGCCAGCTCACTAAACAGGGGAAGATCACCCCTCCACTTT. The gene calls are TRBV18 and TRBJ1-6; 7 nucleotides agree with TRBD1. Germline V gives CDR1 KGHSH, CDR2 LQKENI. V shed 4 bases, J shed 10 bases, and the junction held 7 bases outside the gene matches. The CDR3 is made up of 14 amino acids.

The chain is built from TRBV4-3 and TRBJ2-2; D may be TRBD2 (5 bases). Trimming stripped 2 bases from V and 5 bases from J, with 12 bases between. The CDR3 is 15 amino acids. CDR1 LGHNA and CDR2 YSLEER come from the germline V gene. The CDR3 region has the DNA TGCGCCAGCAGCCAACTAGCCGCCCAAACCGGGGAGCTGTTTTTT. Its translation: CASSQLAAQTGELFF.

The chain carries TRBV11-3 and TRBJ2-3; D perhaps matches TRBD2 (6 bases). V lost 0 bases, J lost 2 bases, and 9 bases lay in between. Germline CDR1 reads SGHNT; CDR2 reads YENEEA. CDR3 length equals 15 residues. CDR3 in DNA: TGTGCCAGCAGCTTAGACGGACTAAACACAGATACGCAGTATTTT. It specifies CASSLDGLNTDTQYF. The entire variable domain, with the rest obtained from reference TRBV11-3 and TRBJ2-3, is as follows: EAGVVQSPRYKIIEKKQPVAFWCNPISGHNTLYWYLQNLGQGPELLIRYENEEAVDDSQLPKDRFSAERLKGVDSTLKIQPAELGDSAVYLCASSLDGLNTDTQYFGPGTRLTVL.

In nucleotides, the CDR3 is TGCGCCAGCAGCCCGGGGACAGGGGTATACGAGCAGTACTTC. Encoded protein: CASSPGTGVYEQYF. The chain links TRBV4-3 to TRBJ2-7; 10 bases fit TRBD1. The germline gives CDR1 LGHNA, CDR2 YSLEER. J gave up 4 bases and V 4 bases, and 4 bases lay outside the gene matches. The CDR3 length is 14 residues.

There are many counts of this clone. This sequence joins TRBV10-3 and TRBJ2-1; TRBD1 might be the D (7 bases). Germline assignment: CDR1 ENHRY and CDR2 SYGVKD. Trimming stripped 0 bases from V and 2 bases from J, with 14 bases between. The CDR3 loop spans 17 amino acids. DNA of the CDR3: TGTGCCATCAGTGAGTCTGCGACAGGGAGGCCCTACAATGAGCAGTTCTTC. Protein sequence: CAISESATGRPYNEQFF.

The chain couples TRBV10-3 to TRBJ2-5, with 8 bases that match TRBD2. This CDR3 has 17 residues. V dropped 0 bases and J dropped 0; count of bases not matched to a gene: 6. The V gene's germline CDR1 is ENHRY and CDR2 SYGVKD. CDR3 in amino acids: CAISESRASGYQETQYF. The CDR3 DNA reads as TGTGCCATCAGTGAGTCGCGGGCTAGCGGGTACCAAGAGACCCAGTACTTC.

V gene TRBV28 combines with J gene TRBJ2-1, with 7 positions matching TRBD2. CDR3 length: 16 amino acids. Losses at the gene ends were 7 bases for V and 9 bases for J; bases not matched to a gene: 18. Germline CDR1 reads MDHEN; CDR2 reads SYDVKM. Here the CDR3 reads CASTHRRAGTGGEQFF. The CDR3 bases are TGTGCCAGCACCCATCGAAGGGCGGGGACGGGGGGTGAGCAGTTCTTC.

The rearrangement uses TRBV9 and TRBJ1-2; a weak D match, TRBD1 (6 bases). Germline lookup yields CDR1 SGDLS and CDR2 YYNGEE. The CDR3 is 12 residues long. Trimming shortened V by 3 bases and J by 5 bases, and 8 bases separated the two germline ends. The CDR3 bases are TGTGCCAGCAGCGCACAGGGTTATGGCTACACCTTC. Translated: CASSAQGYGYTF.

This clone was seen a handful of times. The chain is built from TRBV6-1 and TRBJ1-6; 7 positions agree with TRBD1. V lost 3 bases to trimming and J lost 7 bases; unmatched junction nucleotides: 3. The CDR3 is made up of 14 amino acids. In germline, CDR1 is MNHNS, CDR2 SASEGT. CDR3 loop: CASSDRQGNSPLHF. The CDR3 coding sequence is TGTGCCAGCAGTGACCGACAGGGAAATTCACCCCTCCACTTT.

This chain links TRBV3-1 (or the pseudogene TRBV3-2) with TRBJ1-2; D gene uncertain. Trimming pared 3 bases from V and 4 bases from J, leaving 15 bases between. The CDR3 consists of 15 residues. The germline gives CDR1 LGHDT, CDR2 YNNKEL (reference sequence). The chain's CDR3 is CASSHRSGESYGYTF. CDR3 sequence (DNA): TGTGCCAGCAGCCACCGGAGCGGGGAATCCTATGGCTACACCTTC.

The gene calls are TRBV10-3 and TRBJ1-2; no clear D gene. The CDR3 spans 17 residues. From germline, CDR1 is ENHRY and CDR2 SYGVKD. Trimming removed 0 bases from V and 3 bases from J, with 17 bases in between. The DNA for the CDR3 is TGTGCCATCAGTGAGTCCAGGTCGGATTATTCGGACTATGGCTACACCTTC. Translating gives CAISESRSDYSDYGYTF.

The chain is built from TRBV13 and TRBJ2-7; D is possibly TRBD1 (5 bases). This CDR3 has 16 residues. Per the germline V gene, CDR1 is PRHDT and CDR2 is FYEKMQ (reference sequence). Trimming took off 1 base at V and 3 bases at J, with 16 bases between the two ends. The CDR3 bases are TGTGCCAGCAGCTTAGTAGGCAGGGCTGCTTTCTACGAGCAGTACTTC. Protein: CASSLVGRAAFYEQYF.

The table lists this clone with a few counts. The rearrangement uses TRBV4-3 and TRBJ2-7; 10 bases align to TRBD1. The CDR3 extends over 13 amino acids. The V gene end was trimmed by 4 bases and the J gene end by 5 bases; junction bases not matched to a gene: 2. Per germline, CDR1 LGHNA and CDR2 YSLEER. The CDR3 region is CASSRDRGNEQYF. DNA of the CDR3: TGCGCCAGCAGCCGGGACAGGGGCAACGAGCAGTACTTC.